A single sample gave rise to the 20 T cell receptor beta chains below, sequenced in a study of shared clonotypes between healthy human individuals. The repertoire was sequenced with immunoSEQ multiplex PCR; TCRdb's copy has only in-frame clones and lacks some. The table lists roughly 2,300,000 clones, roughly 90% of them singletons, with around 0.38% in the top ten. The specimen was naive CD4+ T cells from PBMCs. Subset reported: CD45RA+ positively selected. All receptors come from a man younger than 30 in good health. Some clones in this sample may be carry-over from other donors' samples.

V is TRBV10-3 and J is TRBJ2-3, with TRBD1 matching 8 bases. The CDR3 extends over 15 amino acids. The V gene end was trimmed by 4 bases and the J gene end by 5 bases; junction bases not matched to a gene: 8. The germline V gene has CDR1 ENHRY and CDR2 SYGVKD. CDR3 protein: CAISGGQGAVDTQYF. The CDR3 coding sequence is TGTGCCATCAGTGGAGGGCAGGGGGCTGTAGATACGCAGTATTTT.

The CDR3 DNA reads TGTGCCAGCAGCTTAGTACGGGGCACTGAAGCTTTCTTT. Protein: CASSLVRGTEAFF. The V and J genes are TRBV7-8 and TRBJ1-1, with D unresolved. CDR1 is SGHVS and CDR2 is FQNEAQ in the germline V gene. V gave up 1 base and J gave up 4 bases, with 7 bases separating them. The CDR3 has 13 amino acids.

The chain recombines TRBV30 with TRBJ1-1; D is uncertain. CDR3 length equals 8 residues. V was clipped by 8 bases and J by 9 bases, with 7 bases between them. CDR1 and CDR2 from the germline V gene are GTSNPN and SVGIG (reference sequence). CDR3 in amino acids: CAGEKAFF. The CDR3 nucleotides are TGTGCCGGGGAAAAAGCTTTCTTT. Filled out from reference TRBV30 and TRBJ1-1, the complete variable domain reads SQTIHQWPATLVQPVGSPLSLECTVEGTSNPNLYWYRQAAGRGLQLLFYSVGIGQISSEVPQNLSASRPQDRQFILSSKKLLLSDSGFYLCAGEKAFFGQGTRLTVV.

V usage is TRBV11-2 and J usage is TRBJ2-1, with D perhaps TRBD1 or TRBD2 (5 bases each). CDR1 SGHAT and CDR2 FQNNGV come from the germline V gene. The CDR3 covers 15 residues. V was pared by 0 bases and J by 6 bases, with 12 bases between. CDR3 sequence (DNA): TGTGCCAGCAGCTTAGAAGGGGCAGGGAGCAATGAGCAGTTCTTC. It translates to CASSLEGAGSNEQFF.

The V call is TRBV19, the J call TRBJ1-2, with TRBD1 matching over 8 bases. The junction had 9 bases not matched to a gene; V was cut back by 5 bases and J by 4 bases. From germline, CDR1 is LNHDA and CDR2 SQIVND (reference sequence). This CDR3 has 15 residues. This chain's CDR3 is CASSGGQGRRYGYTF. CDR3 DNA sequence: TGTGCCAGTAGTGGAGGACAGGGAAGACGCTATGGCTACACCTTC.

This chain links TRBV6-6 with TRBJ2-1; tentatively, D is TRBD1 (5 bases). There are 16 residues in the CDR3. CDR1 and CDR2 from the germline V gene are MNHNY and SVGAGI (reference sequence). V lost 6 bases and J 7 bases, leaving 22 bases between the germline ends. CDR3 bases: TGTGCCAGCAGCCCCACCAAGGGTCAAAAGGGGAATGAGCAGTTCTTC. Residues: CASSPTKGQKGNEQFF.

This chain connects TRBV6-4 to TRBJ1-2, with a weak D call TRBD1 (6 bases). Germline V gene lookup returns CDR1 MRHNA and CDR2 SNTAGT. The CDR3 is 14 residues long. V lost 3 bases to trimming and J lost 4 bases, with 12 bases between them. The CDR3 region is CASSEGAAGYGYTF. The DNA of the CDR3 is TGTGCCAGCAGTGAGGGGGCAGCTGGCTATGGCTACACCTTC.

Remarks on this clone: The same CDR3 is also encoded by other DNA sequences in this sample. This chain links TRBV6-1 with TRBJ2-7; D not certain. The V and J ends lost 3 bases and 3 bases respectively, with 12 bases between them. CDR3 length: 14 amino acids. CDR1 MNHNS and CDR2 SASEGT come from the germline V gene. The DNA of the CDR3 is TGTGCCAGCAGTGAGGGCACCGGATACTACGAGCAGTACTTC. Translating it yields CASSEGTGYYEQYF.

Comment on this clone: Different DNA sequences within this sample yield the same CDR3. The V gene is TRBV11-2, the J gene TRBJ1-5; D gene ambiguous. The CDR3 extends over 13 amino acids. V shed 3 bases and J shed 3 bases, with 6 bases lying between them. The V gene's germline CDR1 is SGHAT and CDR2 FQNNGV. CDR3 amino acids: CASSLAVNQPQHF. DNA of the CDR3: TGTGCCAGCAGCTTGGCAGTCAATCAGCCCCAGCATTTT.

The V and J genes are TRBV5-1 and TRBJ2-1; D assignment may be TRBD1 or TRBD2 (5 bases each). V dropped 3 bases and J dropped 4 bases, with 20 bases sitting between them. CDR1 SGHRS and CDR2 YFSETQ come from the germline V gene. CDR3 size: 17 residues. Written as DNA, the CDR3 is TGCGCCAGCAGCTACCTCCCGGGACCTGGGGAGTACAATGAGCAGTTCTTC. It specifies CASSYLPGPGEYNEQFF.

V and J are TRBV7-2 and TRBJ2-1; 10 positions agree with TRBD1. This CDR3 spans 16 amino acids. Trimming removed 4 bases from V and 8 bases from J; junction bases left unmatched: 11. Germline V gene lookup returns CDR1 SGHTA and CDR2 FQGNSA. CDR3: CASSSKRDRGTHEQFF. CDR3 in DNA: TGTGCCAGCAGCTCCAAACGGGACAGGGGTACCCATGAGCAGTTCTTC.

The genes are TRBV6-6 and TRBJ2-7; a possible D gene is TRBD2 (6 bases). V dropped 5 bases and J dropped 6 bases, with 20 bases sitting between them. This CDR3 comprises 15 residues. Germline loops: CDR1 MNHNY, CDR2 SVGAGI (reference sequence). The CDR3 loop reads CASSPTPAGESEQYF. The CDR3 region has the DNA TGTGCCAGCAGTCCGACACCAGCGGGTGAAAGCGAGCAGTACTTC.

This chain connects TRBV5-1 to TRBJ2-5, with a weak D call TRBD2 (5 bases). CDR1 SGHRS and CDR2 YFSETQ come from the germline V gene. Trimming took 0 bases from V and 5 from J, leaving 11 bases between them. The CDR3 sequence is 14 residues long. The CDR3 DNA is TGCGCCAGCAGCTTGGCGGGGAATCGTGAGACCCAGTACTTC. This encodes CASSLAGNRETQYF.

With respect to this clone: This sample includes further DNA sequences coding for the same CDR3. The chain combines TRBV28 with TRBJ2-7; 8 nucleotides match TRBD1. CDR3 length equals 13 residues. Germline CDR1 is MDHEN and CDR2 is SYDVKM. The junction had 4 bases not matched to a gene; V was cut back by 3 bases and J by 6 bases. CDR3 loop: CASSFDRGREQYF. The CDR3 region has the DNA TGTGCCAGCAGTTTCGACAGGGGTCGCGAGCAGTACTTC. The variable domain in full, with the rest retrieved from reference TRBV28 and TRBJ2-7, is DVKVTQSSRYLVKRTGEKVFLECVQDMDHENMFWYRQDPGLGLRLIYFSYDVKMKEKGDIPEGYSVSREKKERFSLILESASTNQTSMYLCASSFDRGREQYFGPGTRLTVT.

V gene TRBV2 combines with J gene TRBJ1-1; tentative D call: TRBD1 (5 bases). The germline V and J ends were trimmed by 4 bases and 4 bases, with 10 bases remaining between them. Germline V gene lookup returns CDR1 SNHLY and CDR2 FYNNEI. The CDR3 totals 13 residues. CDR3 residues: CASSGLRGTEAFF. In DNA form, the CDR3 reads TGTGCCAGCAGTGGCCTTAGGGGCACTGAAGCTTTCTTT.

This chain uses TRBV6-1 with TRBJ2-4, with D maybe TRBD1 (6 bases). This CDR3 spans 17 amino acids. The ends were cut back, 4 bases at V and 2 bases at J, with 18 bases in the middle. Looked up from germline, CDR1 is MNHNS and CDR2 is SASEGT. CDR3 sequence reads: CASSASTGSITKNIQYF. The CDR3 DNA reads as TGTGCCAGCAGTGCCTCCACAGGGTCAATTACCAAAAACATTCAGTACTTC.

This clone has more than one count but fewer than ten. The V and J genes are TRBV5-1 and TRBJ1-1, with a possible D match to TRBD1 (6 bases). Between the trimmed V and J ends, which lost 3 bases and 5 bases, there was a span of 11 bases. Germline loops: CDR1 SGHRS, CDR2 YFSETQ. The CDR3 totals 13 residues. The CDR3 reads CASSSEQGTEAFF. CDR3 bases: TGCGCCAGCAGCTCGGAACAGGGAACTGAAGCTTTCTTT. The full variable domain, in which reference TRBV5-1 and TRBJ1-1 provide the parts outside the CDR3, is KAGVTQTPRYLIKTRGQQVTLSCSPISGHRSVSWYQQTPGQGLQFLFEYFSETQRNKGNFPGRFSGRQFSNSRSEMNVSTLELGDSALYLCASSSEQGTEAFFGQGTRLTVV.

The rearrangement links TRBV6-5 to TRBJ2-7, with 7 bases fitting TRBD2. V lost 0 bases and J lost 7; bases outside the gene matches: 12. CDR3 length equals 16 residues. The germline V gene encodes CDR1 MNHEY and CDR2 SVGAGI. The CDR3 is CASSYSSGAGRREQYF. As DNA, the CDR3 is TGTGCCAGCAGTTACTCAAGCGGAGCGGGACGGAGGGAGCAGTACTTC.

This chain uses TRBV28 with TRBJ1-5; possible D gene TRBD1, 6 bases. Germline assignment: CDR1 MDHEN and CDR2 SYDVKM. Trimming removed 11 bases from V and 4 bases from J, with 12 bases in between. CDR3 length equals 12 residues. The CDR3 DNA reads TGTGCCGGCTACACAGGGAATCAGCCCCAGCATTTT. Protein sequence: CAGYTGNQPQHF.

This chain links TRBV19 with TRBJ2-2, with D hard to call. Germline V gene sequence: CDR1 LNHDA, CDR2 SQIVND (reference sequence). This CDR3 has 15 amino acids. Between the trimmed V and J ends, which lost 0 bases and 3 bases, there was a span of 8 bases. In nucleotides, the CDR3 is TGTGCCAGTAGTATAGAGGACGGGTACACCGGGGAGCTGTTTTTT. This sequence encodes CASSIEDGYTGELFF.